This T cell receptor (beta chain) appears in the sequencing data of a study of cytomegalovirus exposure and HLA in healthy donors. This PCR relied on a set of 60 Vbeta primers and 13 Jbeta primers. Profiled with immunoSEQ multiplex PCR; TCRdb holds only in-frame clones, not every one. The repertoire holds under 200,000 clones, with around 85% as singletons. Germline CDR1 WNHNN, CDR2 SYGVQD (reference sequence). J gave up 4 bases and V 8 bases, and 8 bases lay outside the gene matches. This CDR3 region has 13 residues. The sample consisted of PBMCs. V is TRBV10-1 and J is TRBJ2-7, with TRBD2 matching over 7 bases. This receptor was taken from a man aged 18 to 29 in good health and CMV-seropositive. CDR3 bases: TGCGCCAGCCGCGGGGGAAATTGGTACGAGCAGTACTTC. Translation gives CASRGGNWYEQYF.